The source of this T cell receptor (beta chain) is a study of blood T cells in healthy people across ages (dated by TCRdb to the mid-2010s). In terms of the full investigation: Template switching captured roughly one uniquely barcoded TCR beta cDNA molecule per two T cells in model experiments. Using deep sequencing normalized with unique cDNA molecular identifiers, the study measured how TCR beta repertoire diversity changes with age. The donors were split into four age groups: young (average about 15 years), middle-aged (around 37), aged (over 55) and long-lived (over 80). To avoid experimental bias, donors of different ages were spread randomly across the sequencing lanes. Two additional independent replicas of 1 million unique cDNA reads from the same blood draw were analyzed for two donors (one aged 18 to 30 and one aged 80 or older).

Library construction relied on 5' RACE. The data were produced on an Illumina HiSeq 2500. The second PCR ran for roughly 7 to 11 cycles and used a J-beta primer mix along with a sample-barcoded 5' primer. A unique molecular identifier was introduced onto each TCR beta cDNA molecule by a template-switch 5' adaptor carrying 12 random nucleotides. Each sample yielded at least 2.5 million CDR3-containing paired-end reads. First-strand cDNA was synthesized from all RNA with the Mint cDNA synthesis kit, primed by a TRBC-specific oligonucleotide. After uracil-DNA glycosylase treatment, a first 18-cycle PCR used universal primers M1SS and BC2_uni_R on all cDNA. The study's processing was this. For normalization, 1 million high-quality reads were randomly selected from each sample, with every read carrying a distinct molecular identifier. Instead of being binned into consensus sequences, reads that shared molecular identifiers were thrown out. MiTCR, set to a Q25 quality threshold and the strictest error-elimination algorithm, was used for CDR3 identification, clonotype clustering and error correction. Lower-bound total TCR beta diversity was estimated with a nonparametric unseen species model using Euler transformation. TCRdb reprocessing: public reads trimmed at Q25 with fastp, clones called with MiXCR, in-frame beta chains kept. Duplicate CDR3 protein sequences are folded into a single record with the most common DNA and genes. TCRdb, not the original authors, processed these V and J calls. The sample contains almost 1 million distinct CDR3 sequences, roughly 50% of them found a single time. The top ten clones comprise about 21% of the sample.

From cysteine to phenylalanine, the CDR3 is 14 amino acids long. The read is trimmed to its CDR3 DNA, 42 bases read in frame from base 1. CDR1 SGHAT and CDR2 FQNNGV are derived from the germline V gene. Worth noting for this clonotype: The target of this receptor is not known. No much larger clonotype is one base removed from it; base qualities were not supplied.

General study outcomes and caveats: The percentage of naive T cells measured by flow cytometry correlated strongly with observed TCR beta diversity. As age increased, observed TCR beta diversity per million T cells dropped in a roughly linear way, and a significant reduction was already evident by age 40. The long-lived group showed more naive CD4+ T cells, fewer expanded clones and increased TCR diversity than the aged group, suggesting age selection. Because the CMV infection status of the donors was unknown, age-related changes in expanded clonotypes may potentially have been confounded. Total diversity estimates from one million sequenced T cells were considered lower bounds and underestimates. Conclusive comparison of naive and antigen-experienced compartments was prevented by the profiling of bulk unsorted PBMCs.

The donors were 40 or so Caucasian individuals from Russia, aged roughly 6 to 95 years, who were systemically healthy. Ten milliliters of peripheral blood were drawn from each donor into EDTA-treated Vacutainer tubes. PBMCs were isolated by Ficoll-Paque density-gradient centrifugation, with at least 6 million obtained per sample. Trizol reagent was used to extract total RNA from the PBMCs, yielding at least 6 micrograms per sample. For every donor, flow cytometry on a PBMC aliquot measured the percentage of naive CD45RAhigh/CD27high T cells. Sequencing used blood. The rearranged segments are TRBV11-2 and TRBJ2-4, with an unclear D gene assignment. The closer fit of TRBJ2-7 to the DNA end suggests the J call may be wrong. The receptor's source is an older woman in good health. In nucleotide form, the sequence is TGTGCCAGCAGCTCCTCCACCCGGCGGTACGAGCAGTACTTC. Translated, it gives CASSSSTRRYEQYF.